These T cell receptor beta chains were read from a single sample in a study of blood T cell repertoires in COVID-19. The protocol was immunoSEQ multiplex PCR, while the TCRdb copy is restricted to in-frame clones and leaves out a portion. The data show 250,000 to 300,000 clones, about nine tenths seen once. The sample was peripheral blood. The receptors shown here come from a woman between 25 and 40 years old with COVID-19, enrolled during active disease. CDR3s include the opening cysteine and the closing phenylalanine or tryptophan. D genes are given only for firm matches. Only some rows state a clone size, as once, few, many or a class for expanded clones.

>once|TRBD2|TRBJ2-3|TRBV7-2
CASSLEVAGADTQYF
TGTGCCAGCAGCTTAGAGGTAGCGGGGGCAGATACGCAGTATTTT
>NA|TRBD2|TRBJ2-7|TRBV4-1
CASSQAAGGPSYEQYF
TGCGCCAGCAGCCAAGCAGCGGGAGGCCCCTCCTACGAGCAGTACTTC
>few|NA|TRBJ1-1|TRBV30
CAWGLNLAANTEAFF
TGTGCCTGGGGACTAAATTTGGCGGCAAACACTGAAGCTTTCTTT
>NA|NA|TRBJ2-1|TRBV6-6
CASSYSTAGPPFF
TGTGCCAGCAGTTACTCTACGGCGGGACCGCCCTTCTTC
>NA|NA|TRBJ2-7|TRBV6-5
CASRRQLPYEQYF
TGTGCCAGCAGGAGACAACTCCCCTACGAGCAGTACTTC
>NA|TRBD1|TRBJ1-5|TRBV19
CASTGTGGTSNQPQHF
TGTGCCAGTACCGGGACAGGGGGGACTAGCAATCAGCCCCAGCATTTT
>NA|TRBD1|TRBJ1-4|TRBV10-3
CAISGDSEKLFF
TGTGCCATCAGTGGGGACAGTGAAAAACTGTTTTTT
>NA|NA|TRBJ1-1|TRBV7-3
CASSPNRAGREAFF
TGTGCCAGCAGCCCAAATCGGGCAGGGAGGGAAGCTTTCTTT
>few|TRBD1|TRBJ1-4|TRBV11-2
CASSLARGQGTNEKLFF
TGTGCCAGCAGCTTAGCGAGGGGGCAGGGAACTAATGAAAAACTGTTTTTT
>NA|NA|TRBJ1-4|TRBV5-4
CASSPARNEKLFF
TGTGCCAGCAGCCCCGCCCGGAATGAAAAACTGTTTTTT
>NA|NA|TRBJ2-7|TRBV20-1
CSARQTYEQYF
TGCAGTGCTAGACAGACCTACGAGCAGTACTTC
>NA|NA|TRBJ2-7|TRBV29-1
CSVGGGGLYEQYF
TGCAGCGTTGGAGGGGGAGGGTTGTACGAGCAGTACTTC
>NA|NA|TRBJ2-7|TRBV9
CASSPRENEQYF
TGTGCCAGCAGCCCTCGGGAGAACGAGCAGTACTTC
>once|TRBD1|TRBJ1-3|TRBV5-1
CASSAQGKTGNTIYF
TGCGCCAGCAGCGCACAGGGGAAGACTGGAAACACCATATATTTT
>once|TRBD2|TRBJ2-5|TRBV11-3
CASSLAASGETQYF
TGTGCCAGCAGCTTAGCGGCTAGCGGGGAGACCCAGTACTTC
>NA|NA|TRBJ2-7|TRBV11-2
CASGGDSYEQYF
TGTGCGAGCGGCGGCGACTCCTACGAGCAGTACTTC
>NA|NA|TRBJ1-3|TRBV2
CASSEGGRVIPGNTIYF
TGTGCCAGCAGTGAAGGAGGCAGGGTGATCCCTGGAAACACCATATATTTT
>NA|TRBD1|TRBJ1-2|TRBV18
CASSRRMGQAANYGYTF
TGTGCCAGCTCCCGAAGAATGGGACAGGCGGCGAACTATGGCTACACCTTC
>NA|TRBD1|TRBJ2-7|TRBV6-1
CASSEWGTGSNEQYF
TGTGCCAGCAGTGAGTGGGGGACAGGGAGCAACGAGCAGTACTTC
>NA|TRBD1|TRBJ2-7|TRBV18
CASSWARDRTSYEQYF
TGTGCCAGCTCATGGGCCCGGGACAGGACCTCCTACGAGCAGTACTTC
>NA|TRBD2|TRBJ2-7|TRBV19
CASSPPGTSGIYEQYF
TGTGCCAGTAGTCCCCCCGGGACTAGCGGGATCTACGAGCAGTACTTC
>NA|NA|TRBJ2-1|TRBV4-1
CASSQGGGALYNEQFF
TGCGCCAGCAGCCAAGGGGGCGGGGCCTTATACAATGAGCAGTTCTTC
>NA|TRBD2|TRBJ2-3|TRBV7-3
CASSPVAGGSTDTQYF
TGTGCCAGCAGCCCCGTAGCGGGAGGGAGCACAGATACGCAGTATTTT
>few|TRBD1|TRBJ1-1|TRBV7-3
CASSSQGENTEAFF
TGTGCCAGCAGCTCCCAGGGGGAGAACACTGAAGCTTTCTTT
>NA|TRBD2|TRBJ2-7|TRBV28
CASSFGTSGSTYEQYF
TGTGCCAGCAGTTTCGGTACTAGCGGGAGCACTTACGAGCAGTACTTC
>NA|NA|TRBJ1-2|TRBV6-5
CASSYSRGAEGYTF
TGTGCCAGCAGTTACTCTCGGGGGGCGGAAGGCTACACCTTC
>NA|NA|TRBJ1-2|TRBV2
CASSVHPNYGYTF
TGTGCCAGCAGTGTTCATCCCAACTATGGCTACACCTTC
>NA|TRBD1|TRBJ1-2|TRBV5-1
CASSAGTGGYGYTF
TGCGCCAGCAGCGCCGGGACAGGGGGCTATGGCTACACCTTC
>NA|TRBD2|TRBJ2-7|TRBV6-2/TRBV6-3
CASSTATSGRREQYF
TGTGCCAGCAGTACGGCCACTAGCGGGAGAAGGGAGCAGTACTTC
>NA|TRBD1|TRBJ1-2|TRBV10-3
CAISESRTGGYGYTF
TGTGCCATCAGTGAGTCTCGCACAGGGGGCTATGGCTACACCTTC
>NA|NA|TRBJ1-1|TRBV5-6
CASSLGPRGPGAFF
TGTGCCAGCAGCTTGGGACCTCGGGGTCCCGGAGCTTTCTTT
>NA|NA|TRBJ1-1|TRBV24-1
CATSDPGTPSLIGAFF
TGTGCCACCAGTGATCCCGGGACACCCAGCTTGATAGGGGCTTTCTTT
>NA|TRBD1|TRBJ1-5|TRBV2
CASSGDRYSNQPQHF
TGTGCCAGCAGTGGGGACAGATATAGCAATCAGCCCCAGCATTTT
>once|TRBD1|TRBJ2-4|TRBV7-9
CASSPGQGEGIQYF
TGTGCCAGCAGCCCCGGACAGGGGGAGGGCATTCAGTACTTC
>NA|NA|TRBJ1-6|TRBV5-1
CASSLERGTPGDSPLHF
TGCGCCAGCAGCTTGGAGAGGGGGACCCCCGGAGATTCACCCCTCCACTTT
>NA|TRBD2|TRBJ2-1|TRBV7-3
CASSSGLAGAFNEQFF
TGTGCCAGCAGCTCGGGACTAGCGGGAGCATTCAATGAGCAGTTCTTC
>NA|NA|TRBJ2-7|TRBV28
CASSTPRLEQYF
TGTGCCAGCAGTACCCCGAGGCTGGAGCAGTACTTC
>once|TRBD1|TRBJ2-5|TRBV6-2/TRBV6-3
CASSRGQGKTQYF
TGTGCCAGCAGCCGGGGACAGGGCAAGACCCAGTACTTC
>many|NA|TRBJ1-2|TRBV2
CASREGTSNYGYTF
TGTGCCAGCAGGGAGGGCACCTCTAACTATGGCTACACCTTC
>NA|TRBD1|TRBJ2-1|TRBV9
CASSVVGQGANEQFF
TGTGCCAGCAGCGTAGTGGGACAGGGGGCCAATGAGCAGTTCTTC
>NA|NA|TRBJ2-3|TRBV24-1
CATSVSSADTQYF
TGTGCCACCAGTGTCTCAAGCGCAGATACGCAGTATTTT
>NA|NA|TRBJ1-6|TRBV19
CASRTQGTYNSPLHF
TGTGCCAGTAGAACACAGGGAACCTATAATTCACCCCTCCACTTT
>NA|NA|TRBJ2-7|TRBV3-1/TRBV3-2
CASSQDLTGIYEQYF
TGTGCCAGCAGCCAAGATTTAACAGGGATCTACGAGCAGTACTTC
>NA|NA|TRBJ1-4|TRBV14
CASSRGPNEKLFF
TGTGCCAGCAGCCGCGGTCCTAATGAAAAACTGTTTTTT
>NA|NA|TRBJ1-1|TRBV30
CAWIPLDPSAGTEAFF
TGTGCCTGGATCCCCTTGGACCCCTCAGCGGGGACTGAAGCTTTCTTT
>NA|TRBD1|TRBJ2-5|TRBV15
CATSRDPTGGMETQYF
TGTGCCACCAGCAGAGATCCGACAGGGGGGATGGAGACCCAGTACTTC
>NA|NA|TRBJ1-1|TRBV28
CASSPPGGNTEAFF
TGTGCCAGCAGTCCCCCCGGGGGGAACACTGAAGCTTTCTTT
>once|TRBD2|TRBJ2-3|TRBV7-3
CASSPSGAGRDTQYF
TGTGCCAGCAGCCCCTCTGGAGCGGGGCGAGATACGCAGTATTTT
>NA|NA|TRBJ1-1|TRBV29-1
CSVEAAGTGGGAFF
TGCAGCGTTGAAGCGGCGGGCACCGGGGGGGGAGCTTTCTTT
>NA|TRBD1|TRBJ2-2|TRBV5-4
CASSLRDRGLTTGELFF
TGTGCCAGCAGCTTGAGGGACAGGGGTCTTACCACCGGGGAGCTGTTTTTT
>once|NA|TRBJ2-7|TRBV2
CASKSAQSYEQYF
TGTGCCAGCAAAAGCGCCCAGTCCTACGAGCAGTACTTC
>few|TRBD1|TRBJ1-1|TRBV19
CASSTPTGGLNTEAFF
TGTGCCAGTAGTACCCCGACAGGGGGCCTGAACACTGAAGCTTTCTTT
>once|NA|TRBJ1-4|TRBV28
CASSLSDEKLFF
TGTGCCAGCAGCCTTTCCGATGAAAAACTGTTTTTT
>NA|NA|TRBJ1-2|TRBV9
CASSARDIQGLGYGYTF
TGTGCCAGCAGCGCCAGGGATATTCAAGGTCTAGGCTATGGCTACACCTTC
>NA|TRBD2|TRBJ2-3|TRBV30
CAWSAGLADFTDTQYF
TGTGCCTGGAGTGCTGGACTAGCGGATTTCACAGATACGCAGTATTTT
>NA|TRBD1|TRBJ2-7|TRBV2
CASTKPGQGTYEQYF
TGTGCCAGCACTAAACCGGGACAGGGGACCTACGAGCAGTACTTC
>NA|TRBD1|TRBJ1-5|TRBV5-1
CASSRGQGNQPQHF
TGCGCCAGCAGCCGGGGACAGGGTAATCAGCCCCAGCATTTT
>NA|NA|TRBJ2-5|TRBV3-1/TRBV3-2
CASSQRLGGQETQYF
TGTGCCAGCAGCCAACGGTTGGGGGGCCAAGAGACCCAGTACTTC
>NA|TRBD2|TRBJ2-7|TRBV18
CASSPGTSATYEQYF
TGTGCCAGCTCACCGGGGACTAGCGCGACCTACGAGCAGTACTTC
>NA|NA|TRBJ2-3|TRBV24-1
CATSESITDTQYF
TGTGCCACCAGTGAATCTATCACAGATACGCAGTATTTT